The 13 T cell receptor beta chains presented below share a single source sample, sequenced in a study of blood T cells in healthy people across ages (dated by TCRdb to the mid-2010s). The method was 5' RACE. Sequencing was performed on an Illumina HiSeq 2500. A second PCR of roughly 6 to 12 cycles was run with a J-beta primer mix and a sample-barcoded 5' primer. Using fastp at Q25 and MiXCR, TCRdb reprocessed the public reads and kept productive beta chains. Every distinct CDR3 protein forms one entry, paired with its most common genes and DNA. The sample includes hundreds of thousands of distinct CDR3 sequences, with more than 45% observed a single time. The leading ten clones occupy under 30% of the sample. Input material: blood. Every receptor here comes from a man older than 75 in good health.

This clonotype has a count of ten or more. V gene TRBV2 combines with J gene TRBJ2-7, with TRBD2 as a possible D gene (6 bases). The germline V gene encodes CDR1 SNHLY and CDR2 FYNNEI. This CDR3 contains 13 residues. Trimming removed 8 bases at V and 2 bases at J, with 13 bases between. The CDR3 DNA reads as TGTGCCAGCCGGAGGGACCCGACCTACGAGCAGTACTTC. Amino acid sequence: CASRRDPTYEQYF.

This clonotype was found a few times. This chain links TRBV15 with TRBJ2-2, with D perhaps TRBD2 (5 bases). The CDR3 covers 16 residues. Germline CDR1 LNHNV, CDR2 YYDKDF (reference sequence). The V gene lost 4 bases and the J gene lost 0 bases, with 12 bases spanning the gap. The chain's CDR3 is CATSTTSGTNTGELFF. The CDR3 nucleotides are TGTGCCACCAGCACAACGTCGGGAACGAACACCGGGGAGCTGTTTTTT. The variable domain in full, with the rest retrieved from reference TRBV15 and TRBJ2-2, is DAMVIQNPRYQVTQFGKPVTLSCSQTLNHNVMYWYQQKSSQAPKLLFHYYDKDFNNEADTPDNFQSRRPNTSFCFLDIRSPGLGDTAMYLCATSTTSGTNTGELFFGEGSRLTVL.

The gene calls are TRBV7-2 and TRBJ2-3; D call uncertain. The CDR3 totals 15 residues. Germline V CDR1 and CDR2: SGHTA, FQGNSA. V dropped 0 bases and J dropped 2 bases, with 9 bases sitting between them. CDR3 sequence: CASSLAAAITDTQYF. The CDR3 region has the DNA TGTGCCAGCAGCTTAGCGGCGGCAATCACAGATACGCAGTATTTT.

V usage is TRBV5-1 and J usage is TRBJ2-5, with 9 bases lining up with TRBD2. V trimming: 7 bases; J trimming: 3 bases; junction bases outside the gene matches: 10. In germline, CDR1 is SGHRS, CDR2 YFSETQ. CDR3 length: 15 amino acids. For the CDR3, the DNA is TGCGCCAGCGCCAAAATCGTAGCGGGAGAAGAGACCCAGTACTTC. Amino acid sequence: CASAKIVAGEETQYF.

This clonotype has ten or more counts. The J gene is TRBJ2-1, the V gene TRBV5-7, with a tentative D call TRBD1 (7 bases). TRBV5-7 is treated as an ORF (open reading frame) with a function not yet certain. The germline V and J ends were trimmed by 7 bases and 5 bases, with 13 bases remaining between them. The CDR3 is 13 amino acids. The CDR3, as DNA: TGTGCCAGCGGCAGGGGGGTACACAATGAGCAGTTCTTC. Amino acids: CASGRGVHNEQFF.

This clonotype was counted a few times. The rearrangement links TRBV7-2 to TRBJ2-3; the D is unclear. CDR1 is SGHTA, CDR2 FQGNSA, per germline. This CDR3 is 12 amino acids long. V shed 1 base and J shed 8 bases, with 7 bases lying between them. CDR3 in amino acids: CASSLDVATQYF. In nucleotides, the CDR3 is TGTGCCAGCAGCTTAGACGTAGCTACGCAGTATTTT.

V gene TRBV5-1 combines with J gene TRBJ2-1; 10 bases map to TRBD1. The CDR3 is 15 amino acids. CDR1 and CDR2 (germline): SGHRS, YFSETQ. The trim removed 0 bases at V and 9 bases at J, leaving 6 bases unmatched. CDR3: CASSLDGTGAAEQFF. CDR3 coding DNA: TGCGCCAGCAGCTTGGACGGGACAGGGGCAGCTGAGCAGTTCTTC.

The chain carries TRBV27 and TRBJ2-1; possible D gene TRBD2, 6 bases. V dropped 6 bases and J dropped 6 bases, with 15 bases sitting between them. This CDR3 comprises 14 residues. Germline V lookup: CDR1 MNHEY, CDR2 SMNVEV (reference sequence). In DNA form, the CDR3 reads TGTGCCAGCAGGGGACGGGGGAGAGCCAATGAGCAGTTCTTC. Encoded protein: CASRGRGRANEQFF.

The chain joins TRBV9 to TRBJ2-7; 10 positions match TRBD2. Per germline, CDR1 SGDLS and CDR2 YYNGEE. This CDR3 has 15 residues. V trimming: 0 bases; J trimming: 2 bases; junction bases outside the gene matches: 2. The CDR3 DNA reads as TGTGCCAGCAGCGTAGACGGGACTAGCGCCTACGAGCAGTACTTC. This translates into CASSVDGTSAYEQYF.

This clonotype was picked up many times. The rearrangement joins TRBV4-3 to TRBJ2-7, with a weak D call TRBD1 (5 bases). This CDR3 is built from 14 residues. The germline CDR1 and CDR2 sequences are LGHNA and YSLEER. Deletions cut 1 base from V and 2 bases from J, with 9 bases between. The CDR3 coding sequence is TGCGCCAGCAGCCAAGTTTTGGGGCCCTACGAGCAGTACTTC. Translating it yields CASSQVLGPYEQYF.

This clonotype was picked up a small number of times. This rearrangement joins TRBV29-1 to TRBJ2-3, with 11 bases that match TRBD1. Trimming removed 4 bases from V and 7 bases from J; junction bases left unmatched: 7. Germline-derived CDR1 and CDR2 are SQVTM and ANQGSEA. The CDR3 is 14 amino acids. CDR3 amino acids: CSVAGGTGGNTQYF. Written as DNA, the CDR3 is TGCAGCGTTGCCGGCGGGACAGGGGGAAATACGCAGTATTTT.

A few counts support this clonotype. The chain employs TRBV5-1 and TRBJ2-3, with 11 bases matching TRBD1. In germline, CDR1 is SGHRS, CDR2 YFSETQ. The CDR3 covers 18 residues. J lost 4 bases, V lost 4 bases, and 14 bases had no gene match. The CDR3 DNA reads TGCGCCAGCAGCCCGCATTATGGGACAGGGGGTTGGGCAGATACGCAGTATTTT. Translation: CASSPHYGTGGWADTQYF.

This clonotype was observed a handful of times. V is TRBV20-1 and J is TRBJ1-2; a possible D gene is TRBD1 (5 bases). V was cut by 0 bases and J by 6 bases, with 11 bases left in between. The CDR3 sequence is 13 residues long. Looked up from germline, CDR1 is DFQATT and CDR2 is SNEGSKA (reference sequence). For the CDR3, the DNA is TGCAGTGCTAGAGATTGGAGGGGCCATGGCTACACCTTC. Protein sequence: CSARDWRGHGYTF.